These T cell receptor beta chains were read from a single sample in a study of cytomegalovirus exposure and HLA in healthy donors. Repertoires were generated with immunoSEQ multiplex PCR, while TCRdb's copy carries only in-frame clones and drops some. This sample has approximately 110,000 clones; around three quarters occur once, and the top ten carry 2.6%. The specimen sequenced was PBMCs. These receptors originate from a man aged 45-65 years in good health and CMV-seropositive. CDR3s include the opening cysteine and the closing phenylalanine or tryptophan. A D gene is named only where the DNA matches it firmly. Clone size, where shown, is once, few, many, or a class for clones that have expanded.

size,V,D,J,CDR3,DNA
-,TRBV29-1,-,TRBJ2-7,CSVVASSYEQYF,TGCAGCGTTGTGGCCTCCTCCTACGAGCAGTACTTC
once,TRBV5-1,-,TRBJ1-1,CASSAGGGETDTEAFF,TGCGCCAGCAGCGCAGGTGGGGGGGAAACTGACACTGAAGCTTTCTTT
once,TRBV4-1,TRBD1,TRBJ1-1,CASSHYPGQGAEAFF,TGCGCCAGCAGCCATTATCCGGGACAGGGTGCTGAAGCTTTCTTT
-,TRBV7-2,-,TRBJ1-1,CASSSTVNTEAFF,TGTGCCAGCAGCTCGACAGTGAACACTGAAGCTTTCTTT
once,TRBV6-5,TRBD1,TRBJ2-1,CASSYGTGSSGNEQFF,TGTGCCAGCAGTTACGGGACAGGGTCCTCGGGCAATGAGCAGTTCTTC
-,TRBV6-1,-,TRBJ1-2,CASRTVISGYGYTF,TGTGCCAGCAGGACAGTTATTAGTGGGTATGGCTACACCTTC
-,TRBV19,-,TRBJ2-5,CASSIKGRETQYF,TGTGCCAGTAGTATAAAGGGGCGAGAGACCCAGTACTTC
-,TRBV4-1,TRBD1,TRBJ2-5,CASSQPQGAQYF,TGCGCCAGCAGCCAACCCCAGGGGGCCCAGTACTTC
once,TRBV11-3,-,TRBJ2-1,CASSLRRGTNEQFF,TGTGCCAGCAGCTTGAGGCGGGGAACCAATGAGCAGTTCTTC
-,TRBV6-6,TRBD2,TRBJ2-7,CASSSPGGFSYEQYF,TGTGCCAGCAGTTCCCCCGGGGGGTTCTCCTACGAGCAGTACTTC
-,TRBV5-1,TRBD1,TRBJ1-2,CASSLVGTGPYGYTF,TGCGCCAGCAGCTTGGTCGGGACAGGGCCGTATGGCTACACCTTC
-,TRBV2,-,TRBJ2-5,CASKLWTEETQYF,TGTGCCAGCAAACTTTGGACAGAAGAGACCCAGTACTTC
-,TRBV5-6,-,TRBJ2-3,CASSLLRDADTQYF,TGTGCCAGCAGCTTGTTGCGGGACGCAGATACGCAGTATTTT
-,TRBV18,-,TRBJ2-7,CASSPTTGQTYEQYF,TGTGCCAGCTCACCGACGACTGGACAGACATACGAGCAGTACTTC
-,TRBV5-5,-,TRBJ1-1,CASSPRLDAEAFF,TGTGCCAGCAGCCCTCGACTTGACGCTGAAGCTTTCTTT
-,TRBV6-1,-,TRBJ1-4,CASSDSGLEAEKLFF,TGTGCCAGCAGCGACAGTGGCCTCGAGGCTGAAAAACTGTTTTTT
-,TRBV19,-,TRBJ1-5,CASSMGRRINQPQHF,TGTGCCAGTAGTATGGGTAGGAGAATTAATCAGCCCCAGCATTTT
-,TRBV5-1,TRBD2,TRBJ2-1,CASSLGTRDEQFF,TGCGCCAGCAGCTTGGGGACTAGGGATGAGCAGTTCTTC
once,TRBV9,-,TRBJ1-6,CASSPRGGYNSPLHF,TGTGCCAGCAGCCCTAGGGGGGGTTATAATTCACCCCTCCACTTT
-,TRBV2,TRBD1,TRBJ2-6,CASSDERDRELFESSGANVLTF,TGTGCCAGCAGTGATGAGAGGGACAGGGAGTTATTTGAGAGCTCTGGGGCCAACGTCCTGACTTTC
few,TRBV2,-,TRBJ2-3,CASSEGLDTDTQYF,TGTGCCAGCAGTGAAGGGTTAGACACAGATACGCAGTATTTT
-,TRBV28,-,TRBJ1-2,CASSTSGTSYF,TGTGCCAGCAGTACATCCGGGACTTCCTACTTC
-,TRBV6-1,-,TRBJ2-3,CASTLGDTQYF,TGTGCCAGCACCCTCGGAGATACGCAGTATTTT
-,TRBV15,TRBD1,TRBJ1-2,CATSRGGQGSRNYGYTF,TGTGCCACCAGCAGGGGGGGACAGGGGTCCCGTAACTATGGCTACACCTTC
-,TRBV7-3,TRBD2,TRBJ2-1,CASSLWGSGSYNEQFF,TGTGCCAGCAGCTTATGGGGTAGCGGGAGTTACAATGAGCAGTTCTTC
-,TRBV18,-,TRBJ1-1,CASSRDWNTEAFF,TGTGCCAGCTCACGGGACTGGAACACTGAAGCTTTCTTT
-,TRBV7-6,TRBD1,TRBJ2-7,CASSPTGQGHYEQYF,TGTGCCAGCAGCCCGACAGGACAGGGGCACTACGAGCAGTACTTC
-,TRBV5-6,-,TRBJ1-3,CASSIQGLPHSGNTIYF,TGTGCCAGCAGCATCCAGGGCCTTCCGCACTCTGGAAACACCATATATTTT
-,TRBV25-1,TRBD1,TRBJ2-3,CASSGTTGVRTDTQYF,TGTGCCAGCAGTGGCACAACAGGGGTCAGGACAGATACGCAGTATTTT
once,TRBV18,TRBD2,TRBJ2-3,CASSPKVLAGDTQYF,TGTGCCAGCTCACCAAAGGTACTAGCGGGAGATACGCAGTATTTT
few,TRBV7-2,-,TRBJ2-2,CASSFGGGGTGELFF,TGTGCCAGCAGCTTTGGAGGGGGGGGCACCGGGGAGCTGTTTTTT
-,TRBV2,TRBD2,TRBJ2-1,CATSGVSGRVYEQFF,TGTGCCACCTCTGGGGTTAGCGGGAGAGTGTATGAGCAGTTCTTC
-,TRBV18,TRBD1,TRBJ2-2,CASSRNRDRNTGELFF,TGTGCCAGCTCCAGAAACCGGGACAGGAACACCGGGGAGCTGTTTTTT
few,TRBV7-3,TRBD2,TRBJ2-1,CASSLFSSGLQFF,TGTGCCAGCAGCTTATTCTCTAGCGGGTTGCAGTTCTTC
-,TRBV4-2,TRBD2,TRBJ2-7,CASSRGSGGTYEQYF,TGTGCCAGCAGCCGGGGGAGCGGGGGGACCTACGAGCAGTACTTC
few,TRBV4-1,-,TRBJ2-3,CASSQAGFGDTQYF,TGCGCCAGCAGCCAAGCCGGGTTTGGGGATACGCAGTATTTT